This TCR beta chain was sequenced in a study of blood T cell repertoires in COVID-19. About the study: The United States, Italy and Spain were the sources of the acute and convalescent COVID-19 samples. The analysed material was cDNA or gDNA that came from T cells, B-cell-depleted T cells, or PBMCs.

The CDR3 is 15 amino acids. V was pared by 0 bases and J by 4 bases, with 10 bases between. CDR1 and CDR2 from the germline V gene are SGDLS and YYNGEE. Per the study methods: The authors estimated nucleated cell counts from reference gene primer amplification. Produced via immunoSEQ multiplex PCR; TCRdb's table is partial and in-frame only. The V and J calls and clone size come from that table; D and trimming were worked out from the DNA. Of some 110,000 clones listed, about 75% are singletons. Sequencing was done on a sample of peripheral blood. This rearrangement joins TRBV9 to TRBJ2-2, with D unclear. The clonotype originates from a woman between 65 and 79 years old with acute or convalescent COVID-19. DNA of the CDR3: TGTGCCAGCAGCGTAGGAGGCGGAATCACCGGGGAGCTGTTTTTT. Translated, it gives CASSVGGGITGELFF.